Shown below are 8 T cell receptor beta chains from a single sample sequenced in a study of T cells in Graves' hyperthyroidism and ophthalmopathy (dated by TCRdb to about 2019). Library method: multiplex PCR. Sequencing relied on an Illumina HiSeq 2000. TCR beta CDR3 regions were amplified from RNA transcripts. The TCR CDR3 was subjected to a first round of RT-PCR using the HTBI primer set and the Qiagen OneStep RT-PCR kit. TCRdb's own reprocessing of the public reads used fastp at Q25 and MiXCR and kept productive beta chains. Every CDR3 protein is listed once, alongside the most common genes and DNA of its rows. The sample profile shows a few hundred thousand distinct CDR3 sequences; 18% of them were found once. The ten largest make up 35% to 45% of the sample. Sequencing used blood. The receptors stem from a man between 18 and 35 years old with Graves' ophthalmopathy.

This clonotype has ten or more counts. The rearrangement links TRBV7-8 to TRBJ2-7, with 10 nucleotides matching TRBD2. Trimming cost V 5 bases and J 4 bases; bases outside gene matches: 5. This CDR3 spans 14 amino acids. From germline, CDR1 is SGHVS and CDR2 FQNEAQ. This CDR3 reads CASSLGLAMYEQYF. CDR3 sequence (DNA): TGTGCCAGCAGCCTGGGACTAGCGATGTACGAGCAGTACTTC. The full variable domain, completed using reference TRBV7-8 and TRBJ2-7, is GAGVSQSPRYKVAKRGQDVALRCDPISGHVSLFWYQQALGQGPEFLTYFQNEAQLDKSGLPSDRFFAERPEGSVSTLKIQRTQQEDSAVYLCASSLGLAMYEQYFGPGTRLTVT.

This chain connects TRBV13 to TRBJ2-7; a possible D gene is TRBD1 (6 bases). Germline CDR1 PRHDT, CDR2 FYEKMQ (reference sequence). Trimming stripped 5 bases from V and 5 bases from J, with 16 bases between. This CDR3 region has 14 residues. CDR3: CASSPTGYWDEQYF. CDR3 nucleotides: TGTGCCAGCAGCCCCACAGGGTACTGGGACGAGCAGTACTTC.

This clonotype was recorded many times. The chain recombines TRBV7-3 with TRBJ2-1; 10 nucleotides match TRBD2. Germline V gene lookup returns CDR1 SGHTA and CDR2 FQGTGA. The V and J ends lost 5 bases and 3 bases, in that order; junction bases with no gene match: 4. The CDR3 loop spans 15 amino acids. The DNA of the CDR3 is TGTGCCAGCAGCGCTCTAGCGGGGGTCTACAATGAGCAGTTCTTC. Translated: CASSALAGVYNEQFF.

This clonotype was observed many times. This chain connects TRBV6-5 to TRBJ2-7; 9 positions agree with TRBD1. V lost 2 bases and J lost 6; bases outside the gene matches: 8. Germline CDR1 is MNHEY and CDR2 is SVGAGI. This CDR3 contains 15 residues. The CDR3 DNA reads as TGTGCCAGCAGTTACGGGCGGACAGGGGAAGGCGAGCAGTACTTC. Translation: CASSYGRTGEGEQYF.

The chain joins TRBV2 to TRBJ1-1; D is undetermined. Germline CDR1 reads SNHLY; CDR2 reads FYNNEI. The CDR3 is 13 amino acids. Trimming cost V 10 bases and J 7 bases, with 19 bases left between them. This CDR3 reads CATTPSAAGEAFF. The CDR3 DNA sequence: TGTGCCACCACCCCCTCGGCGGCAGGTGAAGCTTTCTTT.

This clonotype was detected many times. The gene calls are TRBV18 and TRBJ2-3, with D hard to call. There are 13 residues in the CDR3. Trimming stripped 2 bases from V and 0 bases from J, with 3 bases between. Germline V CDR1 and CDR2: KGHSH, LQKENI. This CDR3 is CASSPMSTDTQYF. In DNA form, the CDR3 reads TGTGCCAGCTCACCAATGAGCACAGATACGCAGTATTTT. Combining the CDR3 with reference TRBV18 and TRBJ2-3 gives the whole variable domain NAGVMQNPRHLVRRRGQEARLRCSPMKGHSHVYWYRQLPEEGLKFMVYLQKENIIDESGMPKERFSAEFPKEGPSILRIQQVVRGDSAAYFCASSPMSTDTQYFGPGTRLTVL.

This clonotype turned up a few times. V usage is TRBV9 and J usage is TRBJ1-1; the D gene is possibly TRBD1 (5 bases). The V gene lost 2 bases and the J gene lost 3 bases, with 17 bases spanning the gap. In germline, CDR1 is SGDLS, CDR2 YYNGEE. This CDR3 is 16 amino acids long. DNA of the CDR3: TGTGCCAGCAGCGTCCAAGACAGTCCCCTCGACACTGAAGCTTTCTTT. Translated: CASSVQDSPLDTEAFF.

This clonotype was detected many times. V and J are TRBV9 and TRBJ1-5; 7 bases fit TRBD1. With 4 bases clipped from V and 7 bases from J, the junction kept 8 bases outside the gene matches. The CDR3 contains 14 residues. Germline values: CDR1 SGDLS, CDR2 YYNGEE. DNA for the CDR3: TGTGCCAGCAGCCGCGAAGGGGGCGCCCAGCCCCAGCATTTT. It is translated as CASSREGGAQPQHF.